This TCR beta chain was profiled in a study of PD-1 blockade in classical Hodgkin lymphoma. This sample's time point: cycle 4 day 1 (C4D1), after around six weeks of nivolumab. Every single patient, without exception, relapsed after autologous stem cell transplantation, and brentuximab vedotin exposure varied. A remark on this clone: Antigen specificity is unknown.

Clones were read by immunoSEQ multiplex PCR, and TCRdb kept only the in-frame ones, dropping some. The table includes several thousand clones, 85% to 90% detected once. Regarding the study as a whole: Newly diagnosed patients and complete responders had comparable diversity at baseline. Repertoires differed for reasons still undefined, possibly disease activity or prior therapy. Relative to healthy donors, newly diagnosed patients reportedly had lower baseline TCR diversity, which was reported as lower still in relapsed/refractory patients.

The source of this sequence is a human donor with classical Hodgkin lymphoma. The source was peripheral blood mononuclear cells (PBMCs), collected before the fourth cycle of nivolumab.

In DNA, the CDR3 is TGTGCCAGCAGCTTCCCAAAACAGGGATCGGTGAACACTGAAGCTTTCTTT. Residues: CASSFPKQGSVNTEAFF. The chain recombines TRBV7-6 with TRBJ1-1, with D perhaps TRBD1 (6 bases). Per germline, CDR1 SGHVS and CDR2 FNYEAQ. V was shortened by 3 bases and J by 0 bases, with 17 bases between the two germline ends. This CDR3 spans 17 amino acids.